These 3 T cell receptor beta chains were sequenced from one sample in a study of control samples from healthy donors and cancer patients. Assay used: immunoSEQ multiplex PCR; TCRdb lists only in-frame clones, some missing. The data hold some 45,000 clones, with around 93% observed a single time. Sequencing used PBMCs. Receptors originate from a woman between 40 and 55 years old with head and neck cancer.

As DNA, the CDR3 is TGTGCCAGCAGCCCAACAGGGGGCTGGCCCTATGGCTACACCTTC. Protein: CASSPTGGWPYGYTF. The chain joins TRBV14 to TRBJ1-2, with TRBD1 matching 9 bases. The CDR3 runs 15 residues. V was clipped by 4 bases and J by 4 bases; unmatched bases: 7. CDR1 is SGHDN, CDR2 FVKESK, per germline.

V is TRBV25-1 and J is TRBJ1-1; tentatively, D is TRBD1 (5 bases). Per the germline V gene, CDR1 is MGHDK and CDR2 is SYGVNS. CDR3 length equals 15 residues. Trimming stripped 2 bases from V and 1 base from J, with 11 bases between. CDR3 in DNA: TGTGCCAGCAGTGAAACCGGGACCGGGAACACTGAAGCTTTCTTT. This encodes CASSETGTGNTEAFF.

CDR3 sequence (DNA): TGCGCCAGCAGCTTGGAGGGCCGGCAATATAATTCACCCCTCCACTTT. Translating gives CASSLEGRQYNSPLHF. The chain couples TRBV5-1 to TRBJ1-6; D remains ambiguous. This CDR3 contains 16 residues. The germline CDR1 and CDR2 sequences are SGHRS and YFSETQ. V was cut by 0 bases and J by 4 bases, with 11 bases left in between.